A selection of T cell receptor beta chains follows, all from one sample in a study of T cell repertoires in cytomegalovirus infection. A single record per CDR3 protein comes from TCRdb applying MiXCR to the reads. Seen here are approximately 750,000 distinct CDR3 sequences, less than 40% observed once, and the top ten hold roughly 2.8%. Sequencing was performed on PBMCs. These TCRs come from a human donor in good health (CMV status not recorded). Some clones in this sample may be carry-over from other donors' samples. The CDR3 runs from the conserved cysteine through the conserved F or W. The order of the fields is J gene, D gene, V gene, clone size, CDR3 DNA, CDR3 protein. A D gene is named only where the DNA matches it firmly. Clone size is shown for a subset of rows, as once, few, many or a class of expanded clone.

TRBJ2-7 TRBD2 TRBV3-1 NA TGTGCCAGCAGCCAGAAGCCGGTAGCGGGAGGGCCCATTCCCTACGAGCAGTACTTC CASSQKPVAGGPIPYEQYF
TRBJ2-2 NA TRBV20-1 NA TGCAGTGCTCCCATCGCAGGGGCGCGAACCGGGGAGCTGTTTTTT CSAPIAGARTGELFF
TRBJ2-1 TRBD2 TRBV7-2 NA TGTGCCAGCAAACTAGCGGGGACCCGCTCCTACAATGAGCAGTTCTTC CASKLAGTRSYNEQFF
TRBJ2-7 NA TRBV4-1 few TGCGCCAGCAGCCAAGAGGGCTGGAGCTCCTACGAGCAGTACTTC CASSQEGWSSYEQYF
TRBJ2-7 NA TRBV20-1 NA TGCAGTGCTAGAGCCGGGACTTCCTACGAGCAGTACTTC CSARAGTSYEQYF
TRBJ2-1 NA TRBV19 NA TGTGCCAGTAGTATGTGGGGGATGGGCCCCAATGAGCAGTTCTTC CASSMWGMGPNEQFF
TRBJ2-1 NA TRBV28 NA TGTGCCAGCAGCCTATTAGGGACGGGCACCTACAATGAGCAGTTCTTC CASSLLGTGTYNEQFF
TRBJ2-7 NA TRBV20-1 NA TGCAGTGCAAAAGGATTCATTTCGTTGGGGGCTGGCTACGAGCAGTACTTC CSAKGFISLGAGYEQYF
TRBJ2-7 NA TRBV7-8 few TGTGCCAGCAGCCGCGACCACTTTAATTACGAGCAGTACTTC CASSRDHFNYEQYF
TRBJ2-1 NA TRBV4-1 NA TGCGCCAGCAGCCAAGGCCCCCATGAGCAGTTCTTC CASSQGPHEQFF
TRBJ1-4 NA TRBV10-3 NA TGTGCCATCAGAGGAGAGGCCAAAAACCTTAATGAAAAACTGTTTTTT CAIRGEAKNLNEKLFF
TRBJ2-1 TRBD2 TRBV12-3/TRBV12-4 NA TGTGCCAGCAGTCTCCCTAGCGGGAGTCTTCATGAGCAGTTCTTC CASSLPSGSLHEQFF
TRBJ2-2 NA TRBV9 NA TGTGCCAGCAGCGTAGGAGGATTCACCGGGGAGCTGTTTTTT CASSVGGFTGELFF
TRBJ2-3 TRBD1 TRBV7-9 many TGTGCCAGCAGCTTAAGGACAGGGCCTAGCACAGATACGCAGTATTTT CASSLRTGPSTDTQYF
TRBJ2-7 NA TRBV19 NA TGTGCCAGTAGTGAAGGGTTCTCCTACGAGCAGTACTTC CASSEGFSYEQYF
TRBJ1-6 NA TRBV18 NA TGTGCCAGCTCACCCCTTGTGGTAGTCGGGGTTTCACCCCTCCACTTT CASSPLVVVGVSPLHF
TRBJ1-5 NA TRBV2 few TGTGCCAGCGGTTCCTATAGCAATCAGCCCCAGCATTTT CASGSYSNQPQHF
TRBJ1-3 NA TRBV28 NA TGTGCCAGCAGTCAGACGGGCGACTCTGGAAACACCATATATTTT CASSQTGDSGNTIYF
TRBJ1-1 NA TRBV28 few TGTGCCAGCAGTTTCTTTGGGCGGGGTACTGAAGCTTTCTTT CASSFFGRGTEAFF
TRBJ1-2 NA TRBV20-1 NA TGCAGTGCTAGAGATTACACATCGACAGCCTCTAACTATGGCTACACCTTC CSARDYTSTASNYGYTF
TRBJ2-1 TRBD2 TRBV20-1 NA TGCAGTGCTAGAGCCCCCGGGGGGGGATACAATGAGCAGTTCTTC CSARAPGGGYNEQFF
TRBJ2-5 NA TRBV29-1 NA TGCAGCGTCGACCGCGAGACCCAGTACTTC CSVDRETQYF
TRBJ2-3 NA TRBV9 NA TGTGCCAGCAGCGTAGAACTTCCAACAGATACGCAGTATTTT CASSVELPTDTQYF
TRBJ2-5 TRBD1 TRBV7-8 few TGTGCCAGCAGCCTAAGCGGGACAGGGGGAGAGACCCAGTACTTC CASSLSGTGGETQYF
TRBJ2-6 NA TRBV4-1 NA TGCGCCAGCAGCCAAGGGCCCTTAACTGGGGCCAACGTCCTGACTTTC CASSQGPLTGANVLTF
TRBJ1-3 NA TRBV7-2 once TGTGTCAGAAGTGGAGGGACCTCTGGAAACACCATATATTTT CVRSGGTSGNTIYF
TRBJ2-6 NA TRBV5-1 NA TGCGCCAGCAGCTTGGTAACTAGAGCTGGGGCCAACGTCCTGACTTTC CASSLVTRAGANVLTF
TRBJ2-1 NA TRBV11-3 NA TGTGCCAGCATCGAAAAGCGTCCGCCTAACAATGAGCAGTTCTTC CASIEKRPPNNEQFF
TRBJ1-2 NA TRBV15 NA TGTGCCACCAGCCCCCGTCACAACTATGGCTACACCTTC CATSPRHNYGYTF
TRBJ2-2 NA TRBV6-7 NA TGTGCCAGCACCGAGGAGGCCACCCACGGGGAGCTGTTTTTT CASTEEATHGELFF
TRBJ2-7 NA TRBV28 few TGTGCCAGCAGCAAAAGGAGGAACGGCGAGCAGTACTTC CASSKRRNGEQYF
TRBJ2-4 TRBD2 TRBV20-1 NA TGCAGTGCTAGAGGACTAGCGGATACAAACATTCAGTACTTC CSARGLADTNIQYF
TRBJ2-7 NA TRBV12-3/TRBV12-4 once TGTGCCAGCAGCCCAAGGGGTTCTAAGGCCTACCCTCCCCAGTACTTC CASSPRGSKAYPPQYF
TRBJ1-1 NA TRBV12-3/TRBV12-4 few TGTGCCAGCCAACCCCGGGGGGTCACTGAAGCTTTCTTT CASQPRGVTEAFF
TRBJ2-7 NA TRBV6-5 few TGTGCCAGCAGTCAGAATTCCGGGGGCGGTAGCGGGCAGTACTTC CASSQNSGGGSGQYF
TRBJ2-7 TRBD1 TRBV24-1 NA TGTGCCACCAGTGACCTCCGGGACAGGCTCTACGATCAGTACTTC CATSDLRDRLYDQYF
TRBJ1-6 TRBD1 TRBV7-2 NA TGTGCCAGCAGCTTCCCCGGGACAGGGGCCTATAATTCACCCCTCCACTTT CASSFPGTGAYNSPLHF
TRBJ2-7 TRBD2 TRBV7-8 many TGTGCCAGCAGCTTAGTAAGACTAGCGGGCTTGTACGAGCAGTACTTC CASSLVRLAGLYEQYF
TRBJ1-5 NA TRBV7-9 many TGTGCCAGCAGCTTAGAAAGGGGGAATCAGCCCCAGCATTTT CASSLERGNQPQHF
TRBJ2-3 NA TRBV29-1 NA TGCAGCGTTGGGTTCGGGGGCTTCACAGATACGCAGTATTTT CSVGFGGFTDTQYF
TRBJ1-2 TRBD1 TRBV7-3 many TGTGCCAGCAGCTTCCACAAACAGGGGATGAAGAACTATGGCTACACCTTC CASSFHKQGMKNYGYTF
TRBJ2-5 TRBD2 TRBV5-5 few TGTGCCAGCAGCTCGTCGCTAGCGGGGGTACAAGAGACCCAGTACTTC CASSSSLAGVQETQYF
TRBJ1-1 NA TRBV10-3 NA TGTGCCATCAGTGGATATGGGTACCCTGAAGCTTTCTTT CAISGYGYPEAFF
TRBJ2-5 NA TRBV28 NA TGTGCCAGCATTTCCCTAGGCGGGAAGGACCAAGAGACCCAGTACTTC CASISLGGKDQETQYF
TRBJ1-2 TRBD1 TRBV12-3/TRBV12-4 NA TGTGCCAGCAGTTTAGGAGGGGGCTTAAGGGGCTACACCTTC CASSLGGGLRGYTF
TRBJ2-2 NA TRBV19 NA TGTGCCACCAAGAGGAAGGGGGAGGGCACCGGGGAGCTGTTTTTT CATKRKGEGTGELFF
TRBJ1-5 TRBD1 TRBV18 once TGTGCCAGCTCACCGGACAGGGTACCCAATCAGCCCCAGCATTTT CASSPDRVPNQPQHF
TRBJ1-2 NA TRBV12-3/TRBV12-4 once TGTGCCAGCAGTCAGACCGGGGCCACACTCCTCGATGGCTACACCTTC CASSQTGATLLDGYTF
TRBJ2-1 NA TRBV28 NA TGTGCCAGCTGGGGGGGCTGGCAGAGGGTGTTCTTC CASWGGWQRVFF
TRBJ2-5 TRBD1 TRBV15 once TGTGCCACCAGCCAAGGGACAGCCCAAGAGACCCAGTACTTC CATSQGTAQETQYF
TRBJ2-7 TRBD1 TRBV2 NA TGTGCCATCTGGACAGGGGCCTACGAGCAGTACTTC CAIWTGAYEQYF
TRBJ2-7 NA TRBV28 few TGTGCCAGCAGTTTATGCTCGGAGGGGGGGTCTTGCGAGCAGTACTTC CASSLCSEGGSCEQYF
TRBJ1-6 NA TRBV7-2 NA TGTGCCAGCAGCTTAGATCTGGCTTCACCCCTCCACTTT CASSLDLASPLHF
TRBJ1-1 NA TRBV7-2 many TGTGCCAGCAGCTTAGAGTGGGATTATGGAGCTTTCTTT CASSLEWDYGAFF
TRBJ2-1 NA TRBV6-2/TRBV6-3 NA TGTGCCAGCAGTCTCAAACTGGGGTTAAGGTCTGAGCAGTTCTTC CASSLKLGLRSEQFF
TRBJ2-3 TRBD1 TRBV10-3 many TGTGCCATCAGGGTGGACAGGGTGCAAGATACGCAGTATTTT CAIRVDRVQDTQYF
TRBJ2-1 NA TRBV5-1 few TGCGCCAGCAGCTTGGCACGGTGGGGCCTAAATGAGCAGTTCTTC CASSLARWGLNEQFF